One sample yielded the 21 T cell receptor beta chains listed below, sequenced in a study of T cell repertoires in cytomegalovirus infection. TCRdb processed the reads anew with MiXCR; each CDR3 protein has one entry. This table holds 300,000 to 400,000 distinct CDR3 sequences, 25% to 35% found once. Their antigens are not known. This specimen was cultured PBMCs, taken from culture after CMV antigen stimulation. The receptor set was obtained from a human donor in good health (CMV status not recorded). Some clones in this sample may be carry-over from other donors' samples.

The CDR3 DNA reads as TGTGCCAGCAGTTACTCGAACAGTATCGAGCAGTACTTC. This translates into CASSYSNSIEQYF. The chain employs TRBV6-5 and TRBJ2-7; D unresolved. The germline V and J ends were trimmed by 0 bases and 6 bases, with 9 bases remaining between them. There are 13 residues in the CDR3. Germline CDR1 MNHEY, CDR2 SVGAGI.

The rearrangement uses TRBV18 and TRBJ2-3, with D maybe TRBD1 (5 bases). V lost 1 base and J 3 bases, leaving 11 bases between the germline ends. The CDR3 loop spans 15 amino acids. Germline lookup yields CDR1 KGHSH and CDR2 LQKENI. The CDR3 DNA reads TGTGCCAGCTCACCACACCAGGGTAGAACAGATACGCAGTATTTT. The encoded protein is CASSPHQGRTDTQYF. The whole variable domain, remainder taken from reference TRBV18 and TRBJ2-3, is NAGVMQNPRHLVRRRGQEARLRCSPMKGHSHVYWYRQLPEEGLKFMVYLQKENIIDESGMPKERFSAEFPKEGPSILRIQQVVRGDSAAYFCASSPHQGRTDTQYFGPGTRLTVL.

The chain employs TRBV6-1 and TRBJ2-3; the match to TRBD1 covers 9 bases. Trimming at V came to 4 bases and at J to 3 bases, leaving 8 bases not matched to a gene. This CDR3 is built from 16 residues. Germline loops: CDR1 MNHNS, CDR2 SASEGT. CDR3 DNA sequence: TGTGCCAGCAGTGTCCGGACAGGGGTACGGACAGATACGCAGTATTTT. Translated: CASSVRTGVRTDTQYF.

The chain employs TRBV5-1 and TRBJ2-5; tentative D call: TRBD1 (5 bases). The germline V gene encodes CDR1 SGHRS and CDR2 YFSETQ. The CDR3 totals 15 residues. The ends were cut back, 4 bases at V and 2 bases at J, with 15 bases in the middle. CDR3: CASSPSGAGQETQYF. In DNA, the CDR3 is TGCGCCAGCAGCCCCTCCGGAGCAGGGCAAGAGACCCAGTACTTC.

This clonotype was found a few times. The DNA for the CDR3 is TGTGCCAGCAGTTTCCGCAGGGAGGGCTACACCTTC. This encodes CASSFRREGYTF. The rearrangement links TRBV12-3 or TRBV12-4 to TRBJ1-2, with D possibly TRBD1 on 5 matching bases. V was trimmed by 3 bases and J by 8 bases, leaving 10 bases between them. The CDR3 has 12 amino acids.

This clonotype was observed once. The J gene is TRBJ2-3, the V gene TRBV3-1; 11 bases match TRBD2. Germline CDR1 reads LGHDT; CDR2 reads YNNKEL (reference sequence). V lost 0 bases, J lost 2 bases, and 10 bases stayed unmatched. The CDR3 totals 19 residues. In DNA, the CDR3 is TGTGCCAGCAGCCAAGATATTTGGGGACTAGCGGATAACACAGATACGCAGTATTTT. It codes for CASSQDIWGLADNTDTQYF.

In this sample, this clonotype turned up a few times. The genes are TRBV11-2 and TRBJ1-4; 7 bases map to TRBD1. The germline V gene has CDR1 SGHAT and CDR2 FQNNGV. The ends lost 5 bases at V and 6 bases at J; junction bases unmatched: 9. The CDR3 spans 15 residues. The CDR3 coding sequence is TGTGCCAGCAGCCGACAGGGAACGAAGGATGAAAAACTGTTTTTT. This codes for CASSRQGTKDEKLFF.

The V and J genes are TRBV7-9 and TRBJ2-5; D perhaps matches TRBD1 (5 bases). The germline V gene encodes CDR1 SEHNR and CDR2 FQNEAQ (reference sequence). V dropped 5 bases and J dropped 2 bases, with 15 bases sitting between them. The CDR3 spans 15 residues. Written as DNA, the CDR3 is TGTGCCAGCAGCCCCCTCAGGGTAGGGCAAGAGACCCAGTACTTC. Translation gives CASSPLRVGQETQYF.

J is TRBJ2-7 and V is TRBV5-1; D call uncertain. The CDR3 spans 15 residues. V dropped 5 bases and J dropped 3 bases, with 18 bases sitting between them. Germline V gives CDR1 SGHRS, CDR2 YFSETQ. The CDR3 DNA reads TGCGCCAGCAGTCTGAAACCTGAAGGCGGCTACGAGCAGTACTTC. It translates to CASSLKPEGGYEQYF.

Ten or more counts support this clonotype. V gene TRBV7-6 combines with J gene TRBJ1-5; 7 bases align to TRBD1. This CDR3 contains 16 residues. The ends lost 4 bases at V and 4 bases at J; junction bases unmatched: 10. Germline CDR1 SGHVS, CDR2 FNYEAQ. This CDR3 reads CASSSGVGRGNQPQHF. The CDR3 nucleotides read TGTGCCAGCAGCTCCGGCGTGGGCAGGGGGAATCAGCCCCAGCATTTT.

The sample holds many counts of this clonotype. The chain is built from TRBV7-9 and TRBJ1-5; unclear D gene. This CDR3 is built from 14 residues. Germline V gives CDR1 SEHNR, CDR2 FQNEAQ (reference sequence). Trimming took 4 bases from V and 1 from J, leaving 8 bases between them. CDR3 nucleotides: TGTGCCAGCAGCTCGACCGACAGCAATCAGCCCCAGCATTTT. Encoded protein: CASSSTDSNQPQHF.

The V and J genes are TRBV7-9 and TRBJ2-2; tentative D call: TRBD1 (5 bases). This CDR3 has 15 residues. The V gene's germline CDR1 is SEHNR and CDR2 FQNEAQ (reference sequence). Deletions cut 5 bases from V and 4 bases from J, with 14 bases between. As DNA, the CDR3 is TGTGCCAGCAGCCCCCGAAAGGGGTTCACCGGGGAGCTGTTTTTT. It encodes CASSPRKGFTGELFF.

The chain carries TRBV24-1 and TRBJ2-1; D might be TRBD2 (5 bases). Germline assignment: CDR1 KGHDR and CDR2 SFDVKD. The CDR3 covers 13 residues. V was clipped by 5 bases and J by 4 bases, with 8 bases between them. CDR3 sequence reads: CATSARTYNEQFF. The CDR3 DNA is TGTGCCACCAGTGCTAGGACTTACAATGAGCAGTTCTTC.

J is TRBJ2-7 and V is TRBV20-1, with TRBD2 matching over 7 bases. The V and J ends lost 3 bases and 6 bases, in that order; junction bases with no gene match: 5. There are 12 residues in the CDR3. Germline-derived CDR1 and CDR2 are DFQATT and SNEGSKA (reference sequence). The CDR3 loop reads CSASPPGGEQYF. CDR3 bases: TGCAGTGCTAGCCCGCCGGGGGGCGAGCAGTACTTC.

The table lists this clonotype with a few counts. The chain has TRBV10-3 and TRBJ2-2; D remains unclear. This CDR3 spans 12 amino acids. V dropped 11 bases and J dropped 0 bases, with 7 bases sitting between them. Germline V lookup: CDR1 ENHRY, CDR2 SYGVKD. The CDR3 DNA reads TGTGCCTCGGACCCGAACACCGGGGAGCTGTTTTTT. Translating gives CASDPNTGELFF.

The chain uses TRBV6-2 or TRBV6-3 and TRBJ2-1; possibly TRBD1 for D (5 bases). The CDR3 length is 15 residues. Between the trimmed V and J ends, which lost 0 bases and 5 bases, there was a span of 11 bases. The V gene's germline CDR1 is MNHEY and CDR2 SVGEGT. For the CDR3, the DNA is TGTGCCAGCAGTTACTCGAGACAGAGAGACAATGAGCAGTTCTTC. This encodes CASSYSRQRDNEQFF.

J is TRBJ1-2 and V is TRBV2; the match to TRBD1 covers 9 bases. There are 13 residues in the CDR3. Germline assignment: CDR1 SNHLY and CDR2 FYNNEI. The V and J ends lost 4 bases and 6 bases, in that order; junction bases with no gene match: 3. The CDR3 sequence is CASSGQGVDGYTF. In nucleotides, the CDR3 is TGTGCCAGCAGTGGACAGGGGGTTGATGGCTACACCTTC.

This clonotype appeared a few times. The chain uses TRBV20-1 and TRBJ1-2, with TRBD1 as a possible D gene (6 bases). CDR1 and CDR2 (germline): DFQATT, SNEGSKA (reference sequence). The V end was cut by 1 base, the J end by 7 bases, with 25 bases between. The CDR3 sequence is 17 residues long. The CDR3 spells CSARGLRDTLTARGYTF. In DNA form, the CDR3 reads TGCAGTGCTAGAGGGCTCCGGGACACCCTCACAGCACGTGGCTACACCTTC.

This sequence joins TRBV27 and TRBJ1-6; perhaps TRBD1 as D (5 bases). V lost 2 bases, J lost 4 bases, and 6 bases lay in between. The CDR3 extends over 14 amino acids. The germline V gene encodes CDR1 MNHEY and CDR2 SMNVEV (reference sequence). The CDR3 bases are TGTGCCAGCAGTTTACGGGGGTATAATTCACCCCTCCACTTT. Translated: CASSLRGYNSPLHF.

Ten or more counts support this clonotype. This rearrangement joins TRBV6-1 to TRBJ1-1, with D unresolved. Germline CDR1 reads MNHNS; CDR2 reads SASEGT. V lost 2 bases to trimming and J lost 2 bases, with 6 bases between them. The CDR3 runs 13 residues. CDR3 coding DNA: TGTGCCAGCAGTGAATCACTCAACACTGAAGCTTTCTTT. This sequence encodes CASSESLNTEAFF.

The table lists this clonotype with a few counts. The chain employs TRBV10-2 and TRBJ2-7, with 10 bases aligning to TRBD1. The CDR3 is made up of 14 amino acids. Germline CDR1 WSHSY, CDR2 SAAADI. V was clipped by 8 bases and J by 6 bases; unmatched bases: 10. This chain's CDR3 is CASQEGTGDPEQYF. The CDR3 DNA is TGCGCCAGCCAAGAGGGGACAGGGGACCCCGAGCAGTACTTC.